Shown below are 27 T cell receptor beta chains from a single sample sequenced in a study of control samples from healthy donors and cancer patients. The data were produced by immunoSEQ multiplex PCR, yet TCRdb's version contains in-frame clones alone and is incomplete. The repertoire consists of some 120,000 clones, with 80% to 90% occurring once and the leading ten covering over 7.5%. Specimen: blood. All receptors derive from a man in his forties in good health.

This chain links TRBV7-2 with TRBJ1-1; possibly TRBD1 for D (5 bases). This CDR3 is 15 amino acids long. The ends were cut back, 4 bases at V and 1 base at J, with 13 bases in the middle. CDR1 and CDR2 from the germline V gene are SGHTA and FQGNSA. The CDR3 bases are TGTGCCAGCAGCTGGGGTGTAGGGGCGAACACTGAAGCTTTCTTT. It translates to CASSWGVGANTEAFF.

CDR3 in amino acids: CASSPRIADTQYF. The CDR3 DNA reads TGTGCCAGCAGCCCTCGGATTGCAGATACGCAGTATTTT. This sequence joins TRBV7-2 and TRBJ2-3; the D is unclear. Trimming left V 5 bases short and J 4 bases short, with 10 bases between. CDR1 is SGHTA and CDR2 is FQGNSA in the germline V gene. This CDR3 is built from 13 residues.

The DNA for the CDR3 is TGTGCCAGCAGTGAGCGCTCCAGGACGGCCTACGAGCAGTACTTC. Translating it yields CASSERSRTAYEQYF. V and J are TRBV6-1 and TRBJ2-7; D unclear. CDR1 and CDR2 (germline): MNHNS, SASEGT. The CDR3 length is 15 residues. Trimming took off 3 bases at V and 2 bases at J, with 14 bases between the two ends.

The chain links TRBV3-1 (or the pseudogene TRBV3-2) to TRBJ1-4; no reliable D call. Trimming took off 4 bases at V and 8 bases at J, with 23 bases between the two ends. Germline V CDR1 and CDR2: LGHDT, YNNKEL (reference sequence). The CDR3 runs 17 residues. CDR3 protein: CASSPYRTSGFGEKLFF. In DNA, the CDR3 is TGTGCCAGCAGCCCCTATCGGACCTCTGGGTTTGGAGAAAAACTGTTTTTT.

The chain links TRBV7-2 to TRBJ1-3; D remains ambiguous. This CDR3 has 15 residues. The germline V gene encodes CDR1 SGHTA and CDR2 FQGNSA. The ends were cut back, 1 base at V and 3 bases at J, with 10 bases in the middle. The CDR3 sequence: CASSLEFMGGNTIYF. CDR3 nucleotide sequence: TGTGCCAGCAGCTTAGAGTTCATGGGTGGAAACACCATATATTTT.

Here the CDR3 DNA reads TGTGCCAGCAGCCCCCGCGGCCACAGCAATCAGCCCCAGCATTTT. Its protein product is CASSPRGHSNQPQHF. This sequence joins TRBV7-2 and TRBJ1-5; D unclear. Germline V lookup: CDR1 SGHTA, CDR2 FQGNSA. Trimming pared 5 bases from V and 1 base from J, leaving 12 bases between. This CDR3 has 15 amino acids.

In its sample, this clone was seen once. The chain carries TRBV5-4 and TRBJ2-2; unclear D gene. This CDR3 comprises 13 residues. Germline CDR1 reads SGHNT; CDR2 reads YYREEE (reference sequence). V was shortened by 4 bases and J by 2 bases, with 6 bases between the two germline ends. The DNA for the CDR3 is TGTGCCAGCAGCCCGGAAAACACCGGGGAGCTGTTTTTT. It is translated as CASSPENTGELFF.

The chain combines TRBV11-3 with TRBJ2-6; weak D call: TRBD1 (5 bases). Looked up from germline, CDR1 is SGHNT and CDR2 is YENEEA. The CDR3 length is 17 residues. Trimming cost V 1 base and J 0 bases, with 10 bases left between them. The CDR3 spells CASSLGAGLSGANVLTF. The CDR3 DNA reads as TGTGCCAGCAGCTTAGGGGCAGGGCTCTCTGGGGCCAACGTCCTGACTTTC.

CDR3 bases: TGTGCCAGCAGTGACGCCGGGAGGTCCTACAATGAGCAGTTCTTC. It specifies CASSDAGRSYNEQFF. The rearrangement joins TRBV6-1 to TRBJ2-1, with 7 positions matching TRBD2. The V gene's germline CDR1 is MNHNS and CDR2 SASEGT. This CDR3 comprises 15 residues. Unmatched junction bases numbered 3, after V lost 3 bases and J lost 1 base.

The chain is built from TRBV29-1 and TRBJ2-5; D gene ambiguous. The V gene's germline CDR1 is SQVTM and CDR2 ANQGSEA. V dropped 2 bases and J dropped 3 bases, with 4 bases sitting between them. The CDR3 is 11 amino acids. The CDR3 here is CSVELKETQYF. The CDR3 DNA reads TGCAGCGTTGAATTAAAAGAGACCCAGTACTTC.

This chain uses TRBV19 with TRBJ1-1; D possibly corresponds to TRBD1 (5 bases). The germline gives CDR1 LNHDA, CDR2 SQIVND (reference sequence). This CDR3 is 13 amino acids long. V lost 3 bases to trimming and J lost 4 bases, with 9 bases between them. CDR3 sequence reads: CASSIGGSTEAFF. The CDR3 region has the DNA TGTGCCAGTAGTATCGGGGGTAGCACTGAAGCTTTCTTT.

This chain joins TRBV11-3 and TRBJ2-2; unclear D gene. This CDR3 region has 13 residues. Germline V gene lookup returns CDR1 SGHNT and CDR2 YENEEA. Trimming removed 4 bases at V and 1 base at J, with 4 bases between. CDR3 in DNA: TGTGCCAGCAGCTCCAGGAACACCGGGGAGCTGTTTTTT. Translating gives CASSSRNTGELFF.

This clone has just one count. The chain employs TRBV30 and TRBJ2-3; 7 nucleotides line up with TRBD1. CDR1 and CDR2 from the germline V gene are GTSNPN and SVGIG (reference sequence). This CDR3 has 12 residues. V dropped 5 bases and J dropped 2; count of bases not matched to a gene: 1. The CDR3, as DNA: TGTGCCTGGGGACAGGTCACAGATACGCAGTATTTT. This encodes CAWGQVTDTQYF. The full variable domain, with the rest looked up from reference TRBV30 and TRBJ2-3, is SQTIHQWPATLVQPVGSPLSLECTVEGTSNPNLYWYRQAAGRGLQLLFYSVGIGQISSEVPQNLSASRPQDRQFILSSKKLLLSDSGFYLCAWGQVTDTQYFGPGTRLTVL.

The chain combines TRBV5-6 with TRBJ1-6, with D perhaps matching TRBD1 (6 bases). This CDR3 has 15 residues. V dropped 4 bases and J dropped 5 bases, with 13 bases sitting between them. Germline lookup yields CDR1 SGHDT and CDR2 YYEEEE. This CDR3 is CASSLRGVDNSPLHF. The CDR3 DNA follows: TGTGCCAGCAGCCTGAGGGGGGTGGATAATTCACCCCTCCACTTT.

The V and J genes are TRBV4-1 and TRBJ2-5; the match to TRBD2 covers 8 bases. Trimming at V came to 0 bases and at J to 11 bases, leaving 2 bases not matched to a gene. The CDR3 sequence is 12 residues long. Per germline, CDR1 MGHRA and CDR2 YSYEKL. The CDR3 nucleotides read TGCGCCAGCAGCCAAGATGGGACTAGACAGTACTTC. It is translated as CASSQDGTRQYF.

The chain couples TRBV29-1 to TRBJ1-1, with D possibly matching TRBD1 (5 bases). The CDR3 covers 14 residues. Germline V CDR1 and CDR2: SQVTM, ANQGSEA. Trimming stripped 0 bases from V and 1 base from J, with 9 bases between. CDR3 sequence: CSVEDRQGNTEAFF. CDR3 DNA sequence: TGCAGCGTTGAAGATCGCCAGGGGAACACTGAAGCTTTCTTT. Drawing the rest from reference TRBV29-1 and TRBJ1-1, the complete variable domain is SAVISQKPSRDICQRGTSLTIQCQVDSQVTMMFWYRQQPGQSLTLIATANQGSEATYESGFVIDKFPISRPNLTFSTLTVSNMSPEDSSIYLCSVEDRQGNTEAFFGQGTRLTVV.

This chain connects TRBV29-1 to TRBJ2-3, with TRBD2 matching 11 bases. Germline values: CDR1 SQVTM, CDR2 ANQGSEA. The CDR3 covers 15 residues. Trimming took 6 bases from V and 0 from J; bases not matched to a gene: 5. As DNA, the CDR3 is TGCAGCGTGCCAACTAGCGGGAGAAGCACAGATACGCAGTATTTT. It encodes CSVPTSGRSTDTQYF.

CDR3 in amino acids: CASSLAGFEAFF. The CDR3 DNA sequence: TGTGCCAGCAGCTTGGCGGGTTTTGAAGCTTTCTTT. The chain couples TRBV5-6 to TRBJ1-1; D gene unclear. CDR3 length equals 12 residues. The germline V gene encodes CDR1 SGHDT and CDR2 YYEEEE. The V and J ends lost 0 bases and 7 bases respectively, with 7 bases between them. Supplemented by reference TRBV5-6 and TRBJ1-1, the full variable domain reads DAGVTQSPTHLIKTRGQQVTLRCSPKSGHDTVSWYQQALGQGPQFIFQYYEEEERQRGNFPDRFSGHQFPNYSSELNVNALLLGDSALYLCASSLAGFEAFFGQGTRLTVV.

The chain joins TRBV30 to TRBJ1-1, with 7 bases identical to TRBD1. The junction had 7 bases not matched to a gene; V was cut back by 0 bases and J by 6 bases. The length of the CDR3 is 14 residues. Per the germline V gene, CDR1 is GTSNPN and CDR2 is SVGIG (reference sequence). CDR3 protein: CAWSVGGVGAEAFF. As DNA, the CDR3 is TGTGCCTGGAGTGTAGGGGGCGTCGGCGCTGAAGCTTTCTTT.

The CDR3 bases are TGCGCCAGCAGCCAAGGTCCTAGCGGGGGGGCGCGGGAGCAGTTCTTC. Its translation: CASSQGPSGGAREQFF. The gene calls are TRBV4-1 and TRBJ2-1; 12 positions agree with TRBD2. J gave up 10 bases and V 1 base, and 8 bases lay outside the gene matches. CDR1 and CDR2 (germline): MGHRA, YSYEKL. CDR3 length: 16 amino acids.

The chain combines TRBV7-2 with TRBJ2-7; D remains unclear. The CDR3 is 13 residues long. Trimming shortened V by 1 base and J by 6 bases, and 10 bases separated the two germline ends. Germline assignment: CDR1 SGHTA and CDR2 FQGNSA. CDR3 region: CASSLEQMGEQYF. In DNA, the CDR3 is TGTGCCAGCAGCTTAGAGCAGATGGGCGAGCAGTACTTC.

The CDR3 DNA is TGTGCCAGCAGGGGTGACAGGGAATCGCAGACCCAGTACTTC. Translation gives CASRGDRESQTQYF. The chain recombines TRBV7-3 with TRBJ2-5, with TRBD1 matching 7 bases. V lost 6 bases and J lost 6; bases outside the gene matches: 10. In germline, CDR1 is SGHTA, CDR2 FQGTGA. The CDR3 contains 14 residues.

The rearrangement links TRBV24-1 to TRBJ2-3; TRBD2 agrees at 8 bases. Trimming removed 7 bases from V and 1 base from J; junction bases left unmatched: 3. The length of the CDR3 is 14 residues. The V gene's germline CDR1 is KGHDR and CDR2 SFDVKD. CDR3 protein: CATRQTSGTDTQYF. In DNA form, the CDR3 reads TGTGCCACCAGGCAGACTAGCGGCACAGATACGCAGTATTTT.

The rearrangement joins TRBV11-3 to TRBJ2-3; D unresolved. The V end was cut by 8 bases, the J end by 2 bases, with 17 bases between. The CDR3 is 15 amino acids. Germline lookup yields CDR1 SGHNT and CDR2 YENEEA. The CDR3 DNA sequence: TGTGCCAGCGCTCGATCAGGTTTCAACACAGATACGCAGTATTTT. Translation gives CASARSGFNTDTQYF.

The chain combines TRBV7-2 with TRBJ1-6; no clear D gene. Germline V CDR1 and CDR2: SGHTA, FQGNSA. This CDR3 is built from 13 residues. V was shortened by 4 bases and J by 11 bases, with 12 bases between the two germline ends. This CDR3 reads CASSSPGLAPLHF. CDR3 coding DNA: TGTGCCAGCAGCTCCCCTGGATTGGCACCCCTCCACTTT. The variable domain in full, with the rest retrieved from reference TRBV7-2 and TRBJ1-6, is GAGVSQSPSNKVTEKGKDVELRCDPISGHTALYWYRQSLGQGLEFLIYFQGNSAPDKSGLPSDRFSAERTGGSVSTLTIQRTQQEDSAVYLCASSSPGLAPLHFGNGTRLTVT.

The sample holds one count of this clone. V is TRBV7-3 and J is TRBJ2-5, with 9 bases fitting TRBD2. V was clipped by 5 bases and J by 1 base; unmatched bases: 5. This CDR3 has 15 residues. In germline, CDR1 is SGHTA, CDR2 FQGTGA. The CDR3 loop reads CASSVAGGTQETQYF. For the CDR3, the DNA is TGTGCCAGCAGCGTTGCGGGGGGGACCCAAGAGACCCAGTACTTC.

V gene TRBV6-5 combines with J gene TRBJ1-2; 9 positions agree with TRBD1. V trimming: 5 bases; J trimming: 4 bases; junction bases outside the gene matches: 8. This CDR3 contains 15 residues. Germline assignment: CDR1 MNHEY and CDR2 SVGAGI. CDR3 nucleotide sequence: TGTGCCAGCAGTACCCGGACAGGGGCGATCTATGGCTACACCTTC. Encoded protein: CASSTRTGAIYGYTF.